These 32 T cell receptor beta chains were sequenced from one sample in a study of blood T cell repertoires in COVID-19. Generated by immunoSEQ multiplex PCR, the TCRdb table keeps only in-frame clones and is missing some. The table lists 300,000 to 450,000 clones, roughly nine tenths of them singletons. Sequencing input: PBMCs or T cells enriched from blood (not recorded which). The source is a woman under 40 who had recovered from COVID-19.

The genes are TRBV28 and TRBJ2-7, with D possibly matching TRBD1 (6 bases). Germline assignment: CDR1 MDHEN and CDR2 SYDVKM. The CDR3 length is 15 residues. The V end lost 3 bases, the J end lost 2 bases, and 14 bases lay between the germline ends. In DNA, the CDR3 is TGTGCCAGCAGTTTGATAGGACAGATGACCTACGAGCAGTACTTC. Translating it yields CASSLIGQMTYEQYF.

The V gene is TRBV28, the J gene TRBJ1-2; 9 positions agree with TRBD1. Germline V gives CDR1 MDHEN, CDR2 SYDVKM. The CDR3 loop spans 15 amino acids. The trim removed 1 base at V and 6 bases at J, leaving 6 bases unmatched. The CDR3 nucleotides read TGTGCCAGCAGTTTATTGTTAGGACAGGGGCATGGCTACACCTTC. Translated: CASSLLLGQGHGYTF.

At least ten counts were recorded for this clone. This chain links TRBV19 with TRBJ1-2; the D gene is possibly TRBD1 (6 bases). Trimming took off 3 bases at V and 7 bases at J, with 15 bases between the two ends. Germline V gives CDR1 LNHDA, CDR2 SQIVND (reference sequence). There are 14 residues in the CDR3. The CDR3 sequence is CASSIVRGYGGYTF. CDR3 DNA sequence: TGTGCCAGTAGTATTGTCAGGGGCTACGGTGGCTACACCTTC.

Of note for this clone: The sample has other DNA sequences that encode this CDR3 too. This rearrangement joins TRBV2 to TRBJ2-1; TRBD2 is a possible D gene (5 bases). The ends were cut back, 1 base at V and 9 bases at J, with 7 bases in the middle. This CDR3 comprises 12 residues. Looked up from germline, CDR1 is SNHLY and CDR2 is FYNNEI. The CDR3 DNA follows: TGTGCCAGCAGTGAAGGAGGAGGTGAGCAGTTCTTC. Encoded protein: CASSEGGGEQFF.

The rearrangement joins TRBV15 to TRBJ2-3; D call uncertain. With 3 bases removed from V and 4 bases from J, the gap between germline ends came to 8 bases. Germline values: CDR1 LNHNV, CDR2 YYDKDF (reference sequence). The CDR3 covers 13 residues. The CDR3 DNA follows: TGTGCCACCAGCAGTGTGGGCGCAGATACGCAGTATTTT. Its protein product is CATSSVGADTQYF.

The CDR3 here is CASSRTENTEAFF. CDR3 bases: TGTGCCAGCAGCCGGACAGAGAACACTGAAGCTTTCTTT. The J gene is TRBJ1-1, the V gene TRBV7-9; tentatively, D is TRBD1 (6 bases). The CDR3 spans 13 residues. In germline, CDR1 is SEHNR, CDR2 FQNEAQ (reference sequence). V dropped 5 bases and J dropped 1 base, with 8 bases sitting between them.

The gene calls are TRBV4-3 and TRBJ2-5; possible D gene TRBD2, 6 bases. Germline CDR1 reads LGHNA; CDR2 reads YSLEER. The V end lost 1 base, the J end lost 4 bases, and 10 bases lay between the germline ends. The CDR3 has 14 residues. The chain's CDR3 is CASSQGRGGETQYF. For the CDR3, the DNA is TGCGCCAGCAGCCAAGGTAGGGGAGGAGAGACCCAGTACTTC.

The chain couples TRBV3-1 (or the pseudogene TRBV3-2) to TRBJ2-5; TRBD2 matches at 11 bases. The CDR3 sequence is 20 residues long. V lost 0 bases to trimming and J lost 0 bases; unmatched junction nucleotides: 12. CDR1 and CDR2 (germline): LGHDT, YNNKEL (reference sequence). The CDR3, as DNA: TGTGCCAGCAGCCAAGATGGGACGCTAGCGGGGGGCCGGTACCAAGAGACCCAGTACTTC. It encodes CASSQDGTLAGGRYQETQYF.

The CDR3 loop is CATGQGETQYF. The CDR3 nucleotides are TGTGCCACCGGACAAGGCGAGACCCAGTACTTC. The chain recombines TRBV15 with TRBJ2-5, with a possible D match to TRBD1 (5 bases). V shed 8 bases and J shed 5 bases, with 9 bases lying between them. Per germline, CDR1 LNHNV and CDR2 YYDKDF (reference sequence). The CDR3 is 11 amino acids. The full variable domain, rest sourced from reference TRBV15 and TRBJ2-5, is DAMVIQNPRYQVTQFGKPVTLSCSQTLNHNVMYWYQQKSSQAPKLLFHYYDKDFNNEADTPDNFQSRRPNTSFCFLDIRSPGLGDTAMYLCATGQGETQYFGPGTRLLVL.

The V and J genes are TRBV11-2 and TRBJ1-2, with 10 bases identical to TRBD1. CDR1 and CDR2 from the germline V gene are SGHAT and FQNNGV. The V gene end was trimmed by 1 base and the J gene end by 4 bases; junction bases not matched to a gene: 12. The length of the CDR3 is 18 residues. The CDR3 nucleotides read TGTGCCAGCAGCTTAGGAGGAGCGACAGGGGGCGGGTTCTATGGCTACACCTTC. As protein: CASSLGGATGGGFYGYTF.

The chain links TRBV29-1 to TRBJ1-1; the D gene is possibly TRBD1 (6 bases). From germline, CDR1 is SQVTM and CDR2 ANQGSEA. The V end was cut by 2 bases, the J end by 5 bases, with 15 bases between. This CDR3 region has 14 residues. The CDR3 DNA follows: TGCAGCGTTGAAAACTGGACAGCAGAAACTGAAGCTTTCTTT. Residues: CSVENWTAETEAFF.

The gene calls are TRBV30 and TRBJ1-5; D not certain. The CDR3 covers 13 residues. Germline loops: CDR1 GTSNPN, CDR2 SVGIG (reference sequence). V was clipped by 0 bases and J by 3 bases, with 6 bases between them. Written as DNA, the CDR3 is TGTGCCTGGAGTGTATCCTCCAATCAGCCCCAGCATTTT. It translates to CAWSVSSNQPQHF.

The rearrangement links TRBV6-2 or TRBV6-3 to TRBJ2-7, with 7 bases aligning to TRBD2. The CDR3 covers 14 residues. Trimming cost V 5 bases and J 2 bases; bases outside gene matches: 6. Germline V gene sequence: CDR1 MNHEY, CDR2 SVGEGT. CDR3 region: CASSTSAPAYEQYF. The CDR3 DNA reads TGTGCCAGCAGTACTAGCGCTCCCGCCTACGAGCAGTACTTC.

The V and J genes are TRBV27 and TRBJ2-7; maybe TRBD1 (6 bases). The V and J ends lost 3 bases and 6 bases respectively, with 9 bases between them. Germline V gives CDR1 MNHEY, CDR2 SMNVEV (reference sequence). The CDR3 is 12 amino acids. CDR3 DNA sequence: TGTGCCAGCAGTTTCGCAGGGGTCGAGCAGTACTTC. It codes for CASSFAGVEQYF.

With respect to this clone: Other DNA sequences of this sample code for an identical CDR3. The CDR3 bases are TGTGCCAGTAGTAGACAGGGAAATCAGCCCCAGCATTTT. Its translation is CASSRQGNQPQHF. The chain carries TRBV19 and TRBJ1-5; 7 positions match TRBD1. Unmatched junction bases numbered 1, after V lost 4 bases and J lost 4 bases. The CDR3 runs to 13 residues. Germline V gene lookup returns CDR1 LNHDA and CDR2 SQIVND (reference sequence).

V usage is TRBV6-5 and J usage is TRBJ1-4, with a tentative D call TRBD1 (6 bases). V gave up 5 bases and J gave up 7 bases, with 17 bases separating them. The germline V gene has CDR1 MNHEY and CDR2 SVGAGI. The CDR3 consists of 15 residues. The CDR3 region has the DNA TGTGCCAGCAGTACCCGGGACATTCAGGCTGAAAAACTGTTTTTT. Protein product: CASSTRDIQAEKLFF.

The V and J genes are TRBV5-6 and TRBJ1-1, with unresolved D. V lost 4 bases and J lost 3, with 22 bases in between. The CDR3 totals 17 residues. The V gene's germline CDR1 is SGHDT and CDR2 YYEEEE. CDR3 amino acids: CASSPRGLEMSDTEAFF. CDR3 bases: TGTGCCAGCAGCCCCCGCGGGTTGGAGATGTCGGACACTGAAGCTTTCTTT.

The V call is TRBV2, the J call TRBJ2-7; 10 bases align to TRBD1. With 0 bases clipped from V and 5 bases from J, the junction kept 10 bases outside the gene matches. Germline V gene sequence: CDR1 SNHLY, CDR2 FYNNEI. The CDR3 runs 17 residues. CDR3 residues: CASSEASWGQGNNEQYF. The CDR3 region has the DNA TGTGCCAGCAGTGAAGCGAGTTGGGGACAGGGGAACAACGAGCAGTACTTC.

The genes are TRBV29-1 and TRBJ2-7; maybe TRBD1 (6 bases). This CDR3 region has 12 residues. Germline values: CDR1 SQVTM, CDR2 ANQGSEA. The V gene lost 7 bases and the J gene lost 2 bases, with 12 bases spanning the gap. CDR3 amino acids: CSARDITYEQYF. The DNA for the CDR3 is TGCAGCGCCCGGGACATAACCTACGAGCAGTACTTC.

The chain joins TRBV2 to TRBJ1-5; D is uncertain. With 3 bases removed from V and 4 bases from J, the gap between germline ends came to 10 bases. This CDR3 is 14 amino acids long. Germline loops: CDR1 SNHLY, CDR2 FYNNEI. CDR3 in amino acids: CASSDRSGNQPQHF. The DNA for the CDR3 is TGTGCCAGCAGTGATCGGTCCGGTAATCAGCCCCAGCATTTT.

The chain recombines TRBV5-4 with TRBJ2-5; D possibly corresponds to TRBD2 (6 bases). V gave up 0 bases and J gave up 6 bases, with 12 bases separating them. Germline assignment: CDR1 SGHNT and CDR2 YYREEE (reference sequence). The CDR3 is made up of 14 amino acids. The CDR3 DNA sequence: TGTGCCAGCAGCTTGGCCCGGAGGGGTCAGACCCAGTACTTC. This encodes CASSLARRGQTQYF.

There are a few counts of this clone. The gene calls are TRBV5-4 and TRBJ2-6, with 11 bases fitting TRBD1. The V and J ends lost 3 bases and 2 bases, in that order; junction bases with no gene match: 4. Germline V CDR1 and CDR2: SGHNT, YYREEE (reference sequence). This CDR3 comprises 17 residues. In DNA, the CDR3 is TGTGCCAGCAGCTCCCCGGGACAGGGGGCTGGGGCCAACGTCCTGACTTTC. The encoded protein is CASSSPGQGAGANVLTF.

This rearrangement joins TRBV2 to TRBJ2-3; TRBD2 aligns across 7 bases. The CDR3 consists of 14 residues. Germline values: CDR1 SNHLY, CDR2 FYNNEI. The V and J ends lost 7 bases and 5 bases, in that order; junction bases with no gene match: 9. CDR3 in amino acids: CASTVAGSEDTQYF. In DNA, the CDR3 is TGTGCCAGCACGGTAGCGGGTAGTGAAGATACGCAGTATTTT.

This chain connects TRBV10-1 to TRBJ2-2; D not resolved. V was shortened by 2 bases and J by 4 bases, with 14 bases between the two germline ends. The CDR3 length is 16 residues. Germline V gene data show CDR1 as WNHNN and CDR2 as SYGVQD (reference sequence). CDR3 DNA sequence: TGCGCCAGCAGTGAGCTCCGGGTGGGTCGCACCGGGGAGCTGTTTTTT. Its translation: CASSELRVGRTGELFF.

J is TRBJ1-2 and V is TRBV29-1; maybe TRBD1 (6 bases). With 7 bases removed from V and 8 bases from J, the gap between germline ends came to 14 bases. This CDR3 has 11 residues. The germline gives CDR1 SQVTM, CDR2 ANQGSEA. CDR3 residues: CSGQVVDGYTF. The CDR3 DNA sequence: TGCAGCGGACAGGTCGTCGACGGCTACACCTTC.

The rearrangement joins TRBV2 to TRBJ1-5; D perhaps matches TRBD1 (6 bases). CDR1 SNHLY and CDR2 FYNNEI come from the germline V gene. This CDR3 is built from 15 residues. Trimming stripped 5 bases from V and 6 bases from J, with 17 bases between. DNA for the CDR3: TGTGCCAGCAGTTGGAGCAGGGGACCGGGTCAGCCCCAGCATTTT. It specifies CASSWSRGPGQPQHF. Complete variable domain (other parts from reference TRBV2 and TRBJ1-5): EPEVTQTPSHQVTQMGQEVILRCVPISNHLYFYWYRQILGQKVEFLVSFYNNEISEKSEIFDDQFSVERPDGSNFTLKIRSTKLEDSAMYFCASSWSRGPGQPQHFGDGTRLSIL.

This chain joins TRBV30 and TRBJ1-6; D is uncertain. The V gene's germline CDR1 is GTSNPN and CDR2 SVGIG (reference sequence). V was trimmed by 2 bases and J by 0 bases, leaving 11 bases between them. The CDR3 runs 16 residues. This CDR3 is CAWSNPPSSYNSPLHF. DNA for the CDR3: TGTGCCTGGAGTAACCCTCCGAGCTCCTATAATTCACCCCTCCACTTT.

The V call is TRBV12-3 or TRBV12-4, the J call TRBJ2-3; D gene uncertain. Between the trimmed V and J ends, which lost 6 bases and 6 bases, there was a span of 10 bases. This CDR3 spans 12 amino acids. In nucleotides, the CDR3 is TGTGCCAGCAGCCCACACGGGGATACGCAGTATTTT. Translating it yields CASSPHGDTQYF.

The chain links TRBV5-1 to TRBJ2-1; D possibly corresponds to TRBD1 (8 bases). Between the trimmed V and J ends, which lost 2 bases and 7 bases, there was a span of 13 bases. The germline CDR1 and CDR2 sequences are SGHRS and YFSETQ. The CDR3 loop spans 14 amino acids. CDR3 in DNA: TGCGCCAGCAGCTTAAACAGGGGGGGAAATGAGCAGTTCTTC. As protein: CASSLNRGGNEQFF.

This chain uses TRBV15 with TRBJ1-1; no definite D call. The CDR3 contains 15 residues. Germline assignment: CDR1 LNHNV and CDR2 YYDKDF (reference sequence). Trimming removed 0 bases from V and 4 bases from J, with 12 bases in between. The CDR3 bases are TGTGCCACCAGCAGAGATCCGGGATTGGGCACTGAAGCTTTCTTT. Translation gives CATSRDPGLGTEAFF.

This chain uses TRBV28 with TRBJ1-6, with a possible D match to TRBD1 (6 bases). The CDR3 runs 15 residues. The V and J ends lost 5 bases and 6 bases respectively, with 14 bases between them. CDR1 and CDR2 (germline): MDHEN, SYDVKM. CDR3: CASSPHRAGNSPLHF. CDR3 nucleotides: TGTGCCAGCAGTCCCCACAGGGCGGGTAATTCACCCCTCCACTTT.

This clone has just a few counts. This chain links TRBV11-2 with TRBJ2-2, with 7 positions matching TRBD2. V shed 6 bases and J 5 bases; nucleotides not matched to a gene: 12. Germline V lookup: CDR1 SGHAT, CDR2 FQNNGV. This CDR3 comprises 16 residues. CDR3 nucleotides: TGTGCCAGCAGGGGGGGGATCGAAACCAAAACCGGGGAGCTGTTTTTT. Protein sequence: CASRGGIETKTGELFF.